The 20 T cell receptor beta chains reported below all come from one sample, sequenced in a study of post-analysis software for immune sequencing data. Broader study findings: Patients had higher frequencies than controls of about five TRBV segments, including TRBV5-6, TRBV5-1 and TRBV20-1.

Their cognate antigens are unknown. Unique molecular identifiers were built into the TCR beta cDNA libraries. One entry per CDR3 protein results from TCRdb running MiXCR on the PCR reads. The sample consists of about 400,000 distinct CDR3 sequences, roughly 38% of them appearing once. Sequencing was done on a sample of blood. These receptors all come from a girl aged 10-17 years with multiple sclerosis.

This clonotype was seen a handful of times. J is TRBJ2-4 and V is TRBV7-6; D might be TRBD1 (5 bases). Germline assignment: CDR1 SGHVS and CDR2 FNYEAQ. The CDR3 is made up of 13 amino acids. The V end was cut by 5 bases, the J end by 5 bases, with 10 bases between. This CDR3 is CASSQTQENIQYF. The CDR3 DNA reads TGTGCCAGCAGCCAAACACAGGAAAACATTCAGTACTTC.

V and J are TRBV12-3 or TRBV12-4 and TRBJ1-5; 9 nucleotides line up with TRBD1. V dropped 6 bases and J dropped 7; count of bases not matched to a gene: 7. The CDR3 sequence is 14 residues long. Here the CDR3 DNA reads TGTGCCAGCAGGACAGGGGGTGGTGGGCAGCCCCAGCATTTT. Amino acid sequence: CASRTGGGGQPQHF.

V is TRBV2 and J is TRBJ1-1; 7 bases map to TRBD1. Germline CDR1 and CDR2: SNHLY and FYNNEI. The CDR3 contains 15 residues. After removal of 5 bases from V and 0 bases from J, the junction contained 6 bases not matched to a gene. CDR3 sequence: CASSPGQLMNTEAFF. The CDR3 DNA is TGTGCCAGCAGTCCGGGACAGCTCATGAACACTGAAGCTTTCTTT.

This clonotype was counted only a few times. The chain links TRBV7-8 to TRBJ2-7; TRBD1 agrees at 9 bases. The CDR3 covers 16 residues. V lost 5 bases to trimming and J lost 3 bases; unmatched junction nucleotides: 11. Germline V lookup: CDR1 SGHVS, CDR2 FQNEAQ. CDR3 protein: CASSMTPGQGFYEQYF. CDR3 nucleotides: TGTGCCAGCAGCATGACACCGGGACAGGGCTTCTACGAGCAGTACTTC.

This clonotype occurred a few times. V usage is TRBV7-9 and J usage is TRBJ2-7; no definite D call. Germline assignment: CDR1 SEHNR and CDR2 FQNEAQ (reference sequence). CDR3 length equals 13 residues. V was pared by 5 bases and J by 5 bases, with 13 bases between. CDR3 protein: CASSHPLADEQYF. CDR3 coding DNA: TGTGCCAGCAGCCACCCATTAGCCGACGAGCAGTACTTC.

The genes are TRBV7-8 and TRBJ1-2, with 7 bases identical to TRBD1. V shed 5 bases, J shed 2 bases, and the junction held 5 bases outside the gene matches. The CDR3 sequence is 14 residues long. Germline CDR1 is SGHVS and CDR2 is FQNEAQ. In DNA, the CDR3 is TGTGCCAGCAGCGGACGGGGACAGAACTATGGCTACACCTTC. Its protein is CASSGRGQNYGYTF.

This clonotype has more than one count but fewer than ten. The chain couples TRBV6-6 to TRBJ2-7, with 9 bases that match TRBD1. The CDR3 contains 15 residues. In germline, CDR1 is MNHNY, CDR2 SVGAGI (reference sequence). J lost 5 bases, V lost 5 bases, and 10 bases had no gene match. The CDR3: CASSPAGQGGHEQYF. The DNA for the CDR3 is TGTGCCAGCAGTCCTGCGGGACAGGGAGGCCACGAGCAGTACTTC.

The chain links TRBV6-5 to TRBJ2-1, with TRBD2 matching over 9 bases. Germline V gene sequence: CDR1 MNHEY, CDR2 SVGAGI. The CDR3 is made up of 18 amino acids. After removal of 4 bases from V and 1 base from J, the junction contained 11 bases not matched to a gene. The chain's CDR3 is CASSFTGTSSSSYNEQFF. CDR3 in DNA: TGTGCCAGCAGTTTCACCGGGACTAGCTCCTCTTCCTACAATGAGCAGTTCTTC.

This clonotype has just a few counts. The rearrangement links TRBV15 to TRBJ2-7; the D is unclear. Trimming took 3 bases from V and 7 from J, leaving 10 bases between them. Germline CDR1 and CDR2: LNHNV and YYDKDF (reference sequence). The CDR3 totals 12 residues. The CDR3 is CATSSFDGEQYF. CDR3 in DNA: TGTGCCACCAGCAGCTTCGACGGGGAGCAGTACTTC.

The chain combines TRBV7-9 with TRBJ2-7; D gene unclear. Trimming stripped 6 bases from V and 6 bases from J, with 9 bases between. CDR3 length: 11 residues. In germline, CDR1 is SEHNR, CDR2 FQNEAQ (reference sequence). This chain's CDR3 is CASRELSEQYF. CDR3 sequence (DNA): TGTGCCAGCAGGGAGCTGTCCGAGCAGTACTTC.

This sequence joins TRBV5-1 and TRBJ1-2, with unresolved D. The V and J ends lost 3 bases and 2 bases respectively, with 14 bases between them. The CDR3 loop spans 15 amino acids. In germline, CDR1 is SGHRS, CDR2 YFSETQ. CDR3 sequence (DNA): TGCGCCAGCAGCTACCTCCTAATGGGCAACTATGGCTACACCTTC. It translates to CASSYLLMGNYGYTF.

On this clonotype: One end of the junction is discordant with germline, which a read error may explain. This chain links TRBV20-1 with TRBJ2-1; 8 nucleotides agree with TRBD2. From germline, CDR1 is DFQATT and CDR2 SNEGSKA (reference sequence). This CDR3 is 15 amino acids long. CDR3 region: CSATRTGGRYNGQFF. The CDR3 DNA reads as TGCAGTGCCACCCGAACGGGGGGGCGCTACAATGGGCAGTTCTTC.

V and J are TRBV10-3 and TRBJ1-4; D perhaps matches TRBD1 (5 bases). There are 14 residues in the CDR3. V lost 6 bases and J 10 bases, leaving 18 bases between the germline ends. Per germline, CDR1 ENHRY and CDR2 SYGVKD. CDR3 sequence (DNA): TGTGCCATCAGCGAGGGACTCCCGGAGGGAAAACTGTTTTTT. Its translation is CAISEGLPEGKLFF.

V is TRBV20-1 and J is TRBJ2-4; 9 bases line up with TRBD1. With the DNA end fitting TRBJ2-7 better, the J assignment may be wrong. CDR1 is DFQATT, CDR2 SNEGSKA, per germline (reference sequence). The CDR3 has 13 residues. In DNA form, the CDR3 reads TGCAGTGCTCGGACAGGGGACCCCTACGAGCAGTACTTC. This gives the protein CSARTGDPYEQYF.

This clonotype showed up many times. This chain joins TRBV7-2 and TRBJ1-5; TRBD1 might be the D (6 bases). Trimming took 5 bases from V and 3 from J, leaving 17 bases between them. The CDR3 runs to 16 residues. In germline, CDR1 is SGHTA, CDR2 FQGNSA. This CDR3 reads CASSPSTGANNQPQHF. The CDR3 bases are TGTGCCAGCAGCCCGTCGACGGGGGCCAACAATCAGCCCCAGCATTTT.

This clonotype was seen only once. V gene TRBV15 combines with J gene TRBJ1-4, with D possibly being TRBD1 (5 bases). Deletions cut 1 base from V and 7 bases from J, with 13 bases between. Germline V lookup: CDR1 LNHNV, CDR2 YYDKDF (reference sequence). This CDR3 is built from 15 residues. CDR3 bases: TGTGCCACCAGCAGAGCCGGGGCCAAGAGTGAAAAACTGTTTTTT. Amino acid sequence: CATSRAGAKSEKLFF. The complete variable domain, with remaining parts taken from reference TRBV15 and TRBJ1-4, reads DAMVIQNPRYQVTQFGKPVTLSCSQTLNHNVMYWYQQKSSQAPKLLFHYYDKDFNNEADTPDNFQSRRPNTSFCFLDIRSPGLGDTAMYLCATSRAGAKSEKLFFGSGTQLSVL.

V is TRBV4-1 and J is TRBJ2-7; the match to TRBD1 covers 10 bases. The length of the CDR3 is 16 residues. CDR1 is MGHRA and CDR2 is YSYEKL in the germline V gene. Trimming removed 4 bases from V and 0 bases from J; junction bases left unmatched: 6. The chain's CDR3 is CASSPADRGLSYEQYF. For the CDR3, the DNA is TGCGCCAGCAGCCCAGCAGACAGGGGGCTCTCCTACGAGCAGTACTTC.

This clonotype was detected only a few times. CDR3 coding DNA: TGTGCCAGCTGCCGGACTAGCGGGAGCACAGATACGCAGTATTTT. It is translated as CASCRTSGSTDTQYF. The gene calls are TRBV7-8 and TRBJ2-3, with 11 bases fitting TRBD2. Germline V gives CDR1 SGHVS, CDR2 FQNEAQ. The length of the CDR3 is 15 residues. The trim removed 8 bases at V and 0 bases at J, leaving 4 bases unmatched.

With regard to this clonotype: The junction and the germline gene differ at one end; a read error may be behind it. J is TRBJ1-1 and V is TRBV7-9; D might be TRBD1 (6 bases). Germline CDR1 SEHNR, CDR2 FQNEAQ (reference sequence). The CDR3 consists of 12 residues. CDR3 sequence reads: CVSSLGGTEAFF. CDR3 coding DNA: TGTGTCAGCAGCTTAGGGGGCACTGAAGCTTTCTTT. Variable domain in full (rest from reference TRBV7-9 and TRBJ1-1): DTGVSQNPRHKITKRGQNVTFRCDPISEHNRLYWYRQTLGQGPEFLTYFQNEAQLEKSRLLSDRFSAERPKGSFSTLEIQRTEQGDSAMYLCVSSLGGTEAFFGQGTRLTVV.

The J gene is TRBJ2-1, the V gene TRBV20-1; D remains ambiguous. This CDR3 has 10 residues. Germline values: CDR1 DFQATT, CDR2 SNEGSKA (reference sequence). V was cut by 5 bases and J by 8 bases, with 7 bases left in between. CDR3 amino acids: CSARHDEQFF. As DNA, the CDR3 is TGCAGTGCTCGGCATGATGAGCAGTTCTTC.